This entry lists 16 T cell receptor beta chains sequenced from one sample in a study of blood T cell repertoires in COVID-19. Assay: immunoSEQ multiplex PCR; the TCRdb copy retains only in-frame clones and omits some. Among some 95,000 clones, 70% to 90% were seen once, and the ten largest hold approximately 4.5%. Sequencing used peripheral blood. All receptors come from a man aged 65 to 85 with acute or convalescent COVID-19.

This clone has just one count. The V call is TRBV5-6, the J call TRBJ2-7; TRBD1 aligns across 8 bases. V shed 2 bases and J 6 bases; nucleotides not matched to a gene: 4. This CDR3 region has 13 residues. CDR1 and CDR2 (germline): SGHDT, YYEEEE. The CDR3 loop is CASSLDRGPEQYV. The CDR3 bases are TGTGCCAGCAGCTTAGACAGGGGACCCGAGCAGTACGTC.

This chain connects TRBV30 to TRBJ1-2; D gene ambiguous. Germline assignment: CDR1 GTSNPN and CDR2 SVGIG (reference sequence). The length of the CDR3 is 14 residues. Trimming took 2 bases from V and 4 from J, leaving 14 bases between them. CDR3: CAWSTPGGFYGYTF. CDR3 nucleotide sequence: TGTGCCTGGAGTACCCCCGGCGGCTTCTATGGCTACACCTTC.

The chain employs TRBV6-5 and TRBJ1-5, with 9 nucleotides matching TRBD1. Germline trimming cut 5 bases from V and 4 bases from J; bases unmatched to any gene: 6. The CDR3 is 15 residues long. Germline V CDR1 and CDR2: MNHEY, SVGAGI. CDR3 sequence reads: CASSMGQGFNQPQHF. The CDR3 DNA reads TGTGCCAGCAGTATGGGACAGGGCTTTAATCAGCCCCAGCATTTT.

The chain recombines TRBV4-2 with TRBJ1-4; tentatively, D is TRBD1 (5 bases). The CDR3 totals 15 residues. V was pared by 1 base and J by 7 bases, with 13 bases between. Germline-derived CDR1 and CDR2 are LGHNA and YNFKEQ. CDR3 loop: CASSQVSQGVEKLFF. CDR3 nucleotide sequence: TGTGCCAGCAGCCAAGTTAGTCAGGGTGTTGAAAAACTGTTTTTT.

Here the CDR3 reads CASGPEGAKLYGYTF. CDR3 bases: TGTGCCAGCGGACCCGAGGGGGCGAAGCTCTATGGCTACACCTTC. The chain links TRBV7-9 to TRBJ1-2; 7 bases map to TRBD1. Germline V gives CDR1 SEHNR, CDR2 FQNEAQ (reference sequence). The CDR3 length is 15 residues. J gave up 4 bases and V 8 bases, and 13 bases lay outside the gene matches.

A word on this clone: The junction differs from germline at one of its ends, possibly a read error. The CDR3 loop reads CASSLSGAGAFF. For the CDR3, the DNA is TGCGCCAGCAGTTTATCAGGGGCAGGAGCTTTCTTT. The chain recombines TRBV12-3 or TRBV12-4 with TRBJ1-1, with D tentatively TRBD1 (6 bases). The CDR3 has 12 amino acids.

CDR3 protein: CASSEAGRGRNTIYF. In DNA form, the CDR3 reads TGTGCCAGCAGTGAAGCGGGCAGGGGCAGAAACACCATATATTTT. The chain is built from TRBV6-1 and TRBJ1-3; TRBD1 is a possible D gene (6 bases). Trimming stripped 0 bases from V and 5 bases from J, with 11 bases between. The CDR3 is 15 residues long. Germline CDR1 and CDR2: MNHNS and SASEGT.

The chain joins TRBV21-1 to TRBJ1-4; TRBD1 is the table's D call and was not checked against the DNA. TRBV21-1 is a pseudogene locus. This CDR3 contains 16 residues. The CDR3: CASTNLTGTGPEKLFF. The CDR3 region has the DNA TGTGCCAGCACCAATTTAACCGGGACAGGGCCCGAAAAACTGTTTTTT.

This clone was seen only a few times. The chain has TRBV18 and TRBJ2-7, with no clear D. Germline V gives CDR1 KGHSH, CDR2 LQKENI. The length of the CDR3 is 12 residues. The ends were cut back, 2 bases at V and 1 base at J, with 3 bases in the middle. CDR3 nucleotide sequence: TGTGCCAGCTCACCAGAGTCCTACGAGCAGTACTTC. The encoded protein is CASSPESYEQYF.

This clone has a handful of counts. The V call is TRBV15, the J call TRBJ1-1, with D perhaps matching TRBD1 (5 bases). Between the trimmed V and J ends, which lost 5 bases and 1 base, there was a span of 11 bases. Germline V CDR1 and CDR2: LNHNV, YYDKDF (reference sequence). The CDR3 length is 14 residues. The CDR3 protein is CATSLGGGNTEAFF. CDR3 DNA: TGTGCCACCAGCCTCGGCGGGGGGAACACTGAAGCTTTCTTT.

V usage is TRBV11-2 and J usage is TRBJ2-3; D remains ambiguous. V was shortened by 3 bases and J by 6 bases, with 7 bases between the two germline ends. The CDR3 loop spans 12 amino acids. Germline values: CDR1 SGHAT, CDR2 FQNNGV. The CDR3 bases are TGTGCCAGCAGCTTGAAGCGCGATACGCAGTATTTT. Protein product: CASSLKRDTQYF.

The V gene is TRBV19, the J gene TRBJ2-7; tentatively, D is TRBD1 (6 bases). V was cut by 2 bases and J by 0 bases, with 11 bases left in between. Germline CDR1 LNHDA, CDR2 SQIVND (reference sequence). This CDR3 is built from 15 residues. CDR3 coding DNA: TGTGCCAGTAGTATATCAGGGGATCTCTCCTACGAGCAGTACTTC. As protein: CASSISGDLSYEQYF.

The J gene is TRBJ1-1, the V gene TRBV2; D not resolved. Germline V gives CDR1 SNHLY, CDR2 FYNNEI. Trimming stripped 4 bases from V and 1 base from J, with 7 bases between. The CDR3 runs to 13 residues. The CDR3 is CASSAGRNTEAFF. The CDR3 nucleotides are TGTGCCAGCAGTGCTGGGAGGAACACTGAAGCTTTCTTT.

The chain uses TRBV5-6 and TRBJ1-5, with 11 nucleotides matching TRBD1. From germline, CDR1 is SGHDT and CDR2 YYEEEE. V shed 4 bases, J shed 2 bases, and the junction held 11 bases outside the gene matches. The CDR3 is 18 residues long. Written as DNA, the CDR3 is TGTGCCAGCAGCCGGGCCGGACAGGGGGCGAAAGGCAATCAGCCCCAGCATTTT. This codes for CASSRAGQGAKGNQPQHF.

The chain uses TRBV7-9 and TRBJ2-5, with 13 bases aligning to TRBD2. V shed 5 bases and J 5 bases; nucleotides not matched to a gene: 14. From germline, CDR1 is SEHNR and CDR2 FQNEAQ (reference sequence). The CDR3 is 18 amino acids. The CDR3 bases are TGTGCCAGCAGCCCAGGAATCGGACTAGCGGGGGATAGCGAGACCCAGTACTTC. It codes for CASSPGIGLAGDSETQYF.

In DNA, the CDR3 is TGTGCCAGCAGCTTTCCCAGCGACAATGAGCAGTTCTTC. Protein sequence: CASSFPSDNEQFF. The rearrangement joins TRBV6-6 to TRBJ2-1; D remains unclear. The CDR3 totals 13 residues. V lost 6 bases, J lost 5 bases, and 11 bases lay in between. CDR1 is MNHNY, CDR2 SVGAGI, per germline (reference sequence).